This T cell receptor (beta chain) was sequenced for a study of cytomegalovirus exposure and HLA in healthy donors. Regarding the study as a whole: Apparent HLA restriction characterized most CMV-associated TCR beta chains in a later analysis. More than 150 TCR beta chains were listed as cytomegalovirus-associated. Differences between HLA loci emerged in a later analysis of TCR association rates, with DRB1 most and HLA-C fewest.

To note about this clone: Its antigen is unknown.

A multiplex PCR was run with 60 Vbeta primers and 13 Jbeta primers. Profiling relied on immunoSEQ multiplex PCR, and the TCRdb table lists in-frame clones only, not all of them. The table lists 180,000 or so clones, approximately 81% of them singletons. The receptor comes from a woman in her fifties or sixties in good health and CMV-seronegative. Sequencing was done on a sample of PBMCs.

CDR3 region: CASSIGGGVGEQYF. Written as DNA, the CDR3 is TGTGCCAGTAGTATAGGGGGCGGGGTTGGCGAGCAGTACTTC. The chain recombines TRBV19 with TRBJ2-7, with a weak D call TRBD2 (6 bases). Trimming cost V 1 base and J 6 bases, with 13 bases left between them. The CDR3 is 14 amino acids. Germline CDR1 LNHDA, CDR2 SQIVND (reference sequence).